This entry lists 13 T cell receptor beta chains sequenced from one sample in a study of metastatic and nonmetastatic thyroid tumors. TCRdb re-called the PCR reads with MiXCR. This table holds 30,000 to 35,000 clones, 25% to 30% found once. Among the patients, none had received any treatment before thyroid surgery. Material: blood. Receptors were obtained from a female donor with papillary thyroid cancer or a benign thyroid nodule (not recorded which). Some clones in this sample may be carry-over from other donors' samples.

This clone was counted many times. Mismatch with germline at one junction end may stem from a read error. CDR3 bases: TGTGCTAGCAGCTTAGTTACCACTCCCCGGCAGGGGATCAACGAGCAGTACTTC. It codes for CASSLVTTPRQGINEQYF. The chain employs TRBV7-7 and TRBJ2-7; TRBD1 is a possible D gene (6 bases). The CDR3 consists of 18 residues. Germline loops: CDR1 SSHAT, CDR2 FNYEAQ (reference sequence).

CDR3 region: CASSVDRASYEQYF. CDR3 in DNA: TGTGCCAGTAGTGTCGACAGGGCGAGCTACGAGCAGTACTTC. This chain connects TRBV19 to TRBJ2-7; TRBD1 matches at 7 bases. Germline V CDR1 and CDR2: LNHDA, SQIVND (reference sequence). V was clipped by 5 bases and J by 3 bases; unmatched bases: 7. The CDR3 spans 14 residues.

A few counts support this clone. An end of the junction differs from the germline gene, which may be a read error. The J gene is TRBJ2-2, the V gene TRBV24-1; the D call may be TRBD1 or TRBD2 (5 bases each). Per germline, CDR1 KGHDR and CDR2 SFDVKD. CDR3 length equals 14 residues. The CDR3 DNA sequence: TGTGCCACCAGTGATTTGCAGGACACCGGGGAGCTGTCTTTT. Translating it yields CATSDLQDTGELSF.

The rearrangement uses TRBV5-1 and TRBJ1-2; D is unresolved. In germline, CDR1 is SGHRS, CDR2 YFSETQ. The CDR3 extends over 13 amino acids. The V and J ends lost 0 bases and 2 bases respectively, with 5 bases between them. Here the CDR3 DNA reads TGCGCCAGCAGCTTGGGTGCGAACTATGGCTACACCTTC. Its protein product is CASSLGANYGYTF.

The sample holds a few counts of this clone. The chain combines TRBV4-3 with TRBJ2-7; TRBD1 might be the D (6 bases). CDR3 size: 13 residues. Germline V gene sequence: CDR1 LGHNA, CDR2 YSLEER. Trimming left V 1 base short and J 7 bases short, with 11 bases between. This CDR3 reads CASSQAGQGEQYF. CDR3 sequence (DNA): TGCGCCAGCAGCCAAGCGGGTCAGGGGGAGCAGTACTTC.

This clone was recorded a few times. The chain combines TRBV19 with TRBJ2-7; D could derive from TRBD1 or TRBD2 (5 bases each). V gave up 4 bases and J gave up 4 bases, with 14 bases separating them. Germline assignment: CDR1 LNHDA and CDR2 SQIVND (reference sequence). The CDR3 contains 14 residues. The CDR3, as DNA: TGTGCCAGTAGTACCCTGGGAGAGGGGTACGAGCAGTACTTC. Translating gives CASSTLGEGYEQYF.

This chain links TRBV5-5 with TRBJ1-2; 7 bases map to TRBD1. Germline loops: CDR1 SGHKS, CDR2 YYEKEE (reference sequence). This CDR3 is built from 14 residues. V gave up 3 bases and J gave up 0 bases; unmatched junction bases: 2. CDR3 amino acids: CASSSQGSNYGYTF. CDR3 nucleotides: TGTGCCAGCAGCTCACAGGGGTCTAACTATGGCTACACCTTC.

The rearrangement uses TRBV6-2 or TRBV6-3 and TRBJ2-1; D is perhaps TRBD1 (6 bases). Germline CDR1 is MNHEY and CDR2 is SVGEGT. V lost 6 bases to trimming and J lost 8 bases, with 11 bases between them. The CDR3 contains 12 residues. The chain's CDR3 is CASSLQGDEQFF. In DNA form, the CDR3 reads TGTGCCAGCAGCTTACAGGGCGATGAGCAGTTCTTC.

The chain joins TRBV20-1 to TRBJ2-1; D unresolved. The CDR3 length is 12 residues. Germline CDR1 DFQATT, CDR2 SNEGSKA (reference sequence). Deletions cut 5 bases from V and 6 bases from J, with 11 bases between. CDR3 loop: CSALGAINEQFF. CDR3 in DNA: TGCAGTGCTCTCGGAGCCATCAATGAGCAGTTCTTC.

This clone was observed a few times. At one end the junction does not follow the germline gene, possibly because of a read error. This rearrangement joins TRBV27 to TRBJ1-5; D not certain. Germline CDR1 MNHEY, CDR2 SMNVEV (reference sequence). This CDR3 has 15 amino acids. The CDR3 DNA sequence: TGTGCCGGCAGGTCTCGGGGAATAAGCAATCAGCCCCAGCATTTT. Its protein is CAGRSRGISNQPQHF.

The chain employs TRBV30 and TRBJ2-7, with D perhaps matching TRBD1 or TRBD2 (5 bases each). V gave up 4 bases and J gave up 6 bases, with 13 bases separating them. Germline-derived CDR1 and CDR2 are GTSNPN and SVGIG (reference sequence). The CDR3 length is 12 residues. CDR3 sequence reads: CAWTGPGAEQYF. The CDR3 DNA is TGTGCCTGGACGGGGCCAGGCGCCGAGCAGTACTTC.

By share of the sample, this clone is medium-sized. This rearrangement joins TRBV6-1 to TRBJ2-5; no clear D. The V gene lost 6 bases and the J gene lost 4 bases, with 12 bases spanning the gap. CDR1 is MNHNS, CDR2 SASEGT, per germline. The CDR3 sequence is 13 residues long. Here the CDR3 reads CASSSSPGETQYF. CDR3 bases: TGTGCCAGCAGCTCAAGCCCCGGAGAGACCCAGTACTTC.

This clone was detected ten times or more. The V gene is TRBV3-1, the J gene TRBJ2-2; D is ambiguous. This CDR3 comprises 14 residues. From germline, CDR1 is LGHDT and CDR2 YNNKEL (reference sequence). V gave up 4 bases and J gave up 0 bases, with 6 bases separating them. In nucleotides, the CDR3 is TGTGCCAGCAGCCGTTATCCGAACACCGGGGAGCTGTTTTTT. Protein: CASSRYPNTGELFF.